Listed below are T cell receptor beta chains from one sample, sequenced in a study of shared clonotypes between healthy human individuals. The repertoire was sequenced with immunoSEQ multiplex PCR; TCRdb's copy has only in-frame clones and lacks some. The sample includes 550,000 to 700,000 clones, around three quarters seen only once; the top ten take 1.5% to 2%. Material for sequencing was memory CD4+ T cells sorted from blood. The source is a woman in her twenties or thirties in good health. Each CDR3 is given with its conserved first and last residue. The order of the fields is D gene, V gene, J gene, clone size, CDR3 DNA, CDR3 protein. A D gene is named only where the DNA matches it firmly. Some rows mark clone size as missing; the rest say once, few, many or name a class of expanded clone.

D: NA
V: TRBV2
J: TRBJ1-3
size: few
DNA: TGTGCCAGCAGTCAACTAAACACCATATATTTT
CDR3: CASSQLNTIYF

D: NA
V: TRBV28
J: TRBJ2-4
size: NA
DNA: TGTGCCAGCAGTCCCCGAGGGAGAGCCAAAAACATTCAGTACTTC
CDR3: CASSPRGRAKNIQYF

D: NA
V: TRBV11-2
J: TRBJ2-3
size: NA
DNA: TGTGCCAGCACCACCATTCCCAGGGGCGGGACAGATACGCAGTATTTT
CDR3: CASTTIPRGGTDTQYF

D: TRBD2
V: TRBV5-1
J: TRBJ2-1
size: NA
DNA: TGCGCCAGCAGCTTGGGACTAGCGGGGAGCTCCTACAATGAGCAGTTCTTC
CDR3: CASSLGLAGSSYNEQFF

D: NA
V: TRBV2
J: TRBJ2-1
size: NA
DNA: TGTGCCAGTGGCCCCTACAATGAGCAGTTCTTC
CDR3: CASGPYNEQFF

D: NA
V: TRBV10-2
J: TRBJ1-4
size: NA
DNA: TGCGCCAGCAGTGAGTTACAGGGCCAAAATGAAAAACTGTTTTTT
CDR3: CASSELQGQNEKLFF

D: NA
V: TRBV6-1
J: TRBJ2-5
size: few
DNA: TGTGCCAGCACCCCCAGCGCCCCTCAGGGGGAGACCCAGTACTTC
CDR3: CASTPSAPQGETQYF

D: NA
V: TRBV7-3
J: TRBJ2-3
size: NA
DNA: TGTGCCAGCAGCCCTGTAGGGGGAGATACGCAGTATTTT
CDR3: CASSPVGGDTQYF

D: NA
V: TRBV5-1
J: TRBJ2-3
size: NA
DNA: TGCGCCAGCAGCTGGAGGGCCGATACGCAGTATTTT
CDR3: CASSWRADTQYF

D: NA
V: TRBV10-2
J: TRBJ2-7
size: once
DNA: TGCGCCAGCAGTTCCGGGACTGCCCGATCTTACGAGCAGTACTTC
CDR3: CASSSGTARSYEQYF

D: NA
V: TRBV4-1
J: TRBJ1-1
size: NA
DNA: TGCGCCAGCAGCCAACCGTTTTCTCGGGGGCGGACTGAAGCTTTCTTT
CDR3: CASSQPFSRGRTEAFF

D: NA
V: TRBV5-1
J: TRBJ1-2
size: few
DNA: TGCGCCAGCAGCACTGGACAGACTCTTGGCTACACCTTC
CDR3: CASSTGQTLGYTF

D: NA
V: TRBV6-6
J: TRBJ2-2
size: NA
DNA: TGTGCCAGCACCTATAGCTTCCAAGGGGAGCTGTTTTTT
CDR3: CASTYSFQGELFF

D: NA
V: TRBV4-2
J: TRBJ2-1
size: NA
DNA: TGTGCCAGCAGCCCCCCCTCGGGGCAGCTCAATGAGCAGTTCTTC
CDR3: CASSPPSGQLNEQFF

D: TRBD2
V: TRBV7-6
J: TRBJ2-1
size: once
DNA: TGTGCCAGCAGTTCTAGCACGGGACTAGCCAACAATGAGCAGTTCTTC
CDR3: CASSSSTGLANNEQFF

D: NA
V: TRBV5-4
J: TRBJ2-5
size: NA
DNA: TGTGCCAGCAGCTTGTCAACGGGAACGTGGAAGACCCAGTACTTC
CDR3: CASSLSTGTWKTQYF

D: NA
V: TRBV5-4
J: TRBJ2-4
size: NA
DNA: TGTGCCAGCAGCTTGGACCAAAACATTCAGTACTTC
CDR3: CASSLDQNIQYF

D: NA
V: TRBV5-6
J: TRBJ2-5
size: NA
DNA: TGTGCCAGCAGCTTGAGGGAGGGGGTGGAGACCCAGTACTTC
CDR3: CASSLREGVETQYF

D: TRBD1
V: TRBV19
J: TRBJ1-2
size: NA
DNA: TGTGCCAGTAGTAGCCGACAGGGGGATGGCTACACCTTC
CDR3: CASSSRQGDGYTF

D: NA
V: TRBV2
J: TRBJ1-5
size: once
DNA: TGTGCCAGCAGTTCCTCAGGGATTAGCAATCAGCCCCAGCATTTT
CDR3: CASSSSGISNQPQHF

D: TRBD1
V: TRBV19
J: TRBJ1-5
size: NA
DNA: TGTGCCAGTAAGAGGGGGCAGATTAGCAATCAGCCCCAGCATTTT
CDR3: CASKRGQISNQPQHF

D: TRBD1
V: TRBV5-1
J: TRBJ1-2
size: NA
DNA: TGCGCCAGCAGCTCTGGGACAGAAGGGGGCTATGGCTACACCTTC
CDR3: CASSSGTEGGYGYTF

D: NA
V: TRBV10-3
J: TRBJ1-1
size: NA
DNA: TGTGCCATCAGGAGTACAGGGCTGAACACTGAAGCTTTCTTT
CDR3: CAIRSTGLNTEAFF

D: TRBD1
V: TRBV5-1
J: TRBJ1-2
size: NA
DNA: TGCGCCAGCAGCTCGGAGACAGGGGTTTATGGCTACACCTTC
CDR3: CASSSETGVYGYTF

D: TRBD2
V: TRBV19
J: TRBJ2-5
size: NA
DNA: TGTGCCAGTAGTATCACGGGGGGTCAAGAGACCCAGTACTTC
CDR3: CASSITGGQETQYF

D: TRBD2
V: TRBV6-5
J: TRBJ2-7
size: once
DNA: TGTGCCAGCAGTTCGCCGGGACTAGCGGGAGGGTACGAGCAGTACTTC
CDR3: CASSSPGLAGGYEQYF

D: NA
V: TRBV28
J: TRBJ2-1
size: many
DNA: TGTGCCAGCAGTTTAGCACAGTACAATGAGCAGTTCTTC
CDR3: CASSLAQYNEQFF

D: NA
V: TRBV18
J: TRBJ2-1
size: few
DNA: TGTGCCAGCTCACCACTCGGGTGGCACTTGAGCTCCTACAATGAGCAGTTCTTC
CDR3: CASSPLGWHLSSYNEQFF

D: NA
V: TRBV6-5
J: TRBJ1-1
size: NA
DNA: TGTGCCAGCAGGTGGCACGGAGGGATTACTGAAGCTTTCTTT
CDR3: CASRWHGGITEAFF

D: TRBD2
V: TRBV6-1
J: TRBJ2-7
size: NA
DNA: TGTGCCAGCAGTGAAGGACTAGCGGGGTCCTACGAGCAGTACTTC
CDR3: CASSEGLAGSYEQYF

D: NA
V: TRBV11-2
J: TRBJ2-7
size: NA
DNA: TGTGCCAGCAGCCCCGGAGGGAAATCGTCCCACGAGCAGTACTTC
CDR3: CASSPGGKSSHEQYF

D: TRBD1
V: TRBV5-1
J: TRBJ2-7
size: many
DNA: TGCGCCAGCAGTTGGGGAGGGACAGGGGCCTACGAGCAGTACTTC
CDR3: CASSWGGTGAYEQYF

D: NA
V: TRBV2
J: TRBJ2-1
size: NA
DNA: TGTGCCAGCGAGGCTAAGCTTTCTGAGCAGTTCTTC
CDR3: CASEAKLSEQFF

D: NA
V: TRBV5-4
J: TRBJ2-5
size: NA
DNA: TGTGCCAGCAGCTTGTTTGTGGGAGAGCAAGAGACCCAGTACTTC
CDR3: CASSLFVGEQETQYF

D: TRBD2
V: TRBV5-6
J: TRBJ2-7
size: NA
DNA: TGTGCCAGCAGCCCTGGACTAGCGATCGAGCAGTACTTC
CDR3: CASSPGLAIEQYF

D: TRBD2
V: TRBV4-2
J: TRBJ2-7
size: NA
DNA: TGTGCCAGCAGCCGAAAGCCCAGGGACTATTCCTACGAGCAGTACTTC
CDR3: CASSRKPRDYSYEQYF

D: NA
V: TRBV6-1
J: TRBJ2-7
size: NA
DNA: TGTGCCAGCAAGACGGGGCTCTACGAGCAGTACTTC
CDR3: CASKTGLYEQYF

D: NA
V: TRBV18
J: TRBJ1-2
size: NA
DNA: TGTGCCAGCTCAACGGGGATATCGGATGGCTACACCTTC
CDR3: CASSTGISDGYTF

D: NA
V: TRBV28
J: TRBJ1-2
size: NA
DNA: TGTGCCAGCACTATAAGAGGAGCGTATGGCTACACCTTC
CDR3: CASTIRGAYGYTF

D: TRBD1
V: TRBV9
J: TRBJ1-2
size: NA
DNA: TGTGCCAGCAGCGTACAGGGACAGAACTATGGCTACACCTTC
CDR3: CASSVQGQNYGYTF

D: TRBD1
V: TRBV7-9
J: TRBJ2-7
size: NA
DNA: TGTGCCAGCAGCTCAACAGGGGGAACGTCCCACGAGCAGTACTTC
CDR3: CASSSTGGTSHEQYF

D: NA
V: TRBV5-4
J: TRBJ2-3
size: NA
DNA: TGTGCCAGCAGTCTCGAGCCCGGGGCTAGCACAGATACGCAGTATTTT
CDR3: CASSLEPGASTDTQYF

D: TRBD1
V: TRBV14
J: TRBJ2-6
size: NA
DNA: TGTGCCAGCAGCCAACTCACAGGGGACGGGGCCAACGTCCTGACTTTC
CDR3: CASSQLTGDGANVLTF

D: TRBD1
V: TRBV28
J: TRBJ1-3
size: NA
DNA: TGTGCCAGCAGTTGGGGGAGACAGGGGGCATTATTTGGAAACACCATATATTTT
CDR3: CASSWGRQGALFGNTIYF

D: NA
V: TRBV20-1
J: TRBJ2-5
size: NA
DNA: TGCAGTGGTCGAGGGCAAGAGACCCAGTACTTC
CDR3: CSGRGQETQYF

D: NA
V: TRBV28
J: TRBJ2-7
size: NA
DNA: TGTGCCAGCAGTTTAATTATGCCGACAGTCAGCGAGCAGTACTTC
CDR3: CASSLIMPTVSEQYF

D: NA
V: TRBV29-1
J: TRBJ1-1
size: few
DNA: TGCAGCGTGGTTGGCGGGAACACTGAAGCTTTCTTT
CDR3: CSVVGGNTEAFF

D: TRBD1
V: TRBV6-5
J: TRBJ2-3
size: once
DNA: TGTGCCAGCAGTTTTAGCGGGACAGGGGCAGATACGCAGTATTTT
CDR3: CASSFSGTGADTQYF

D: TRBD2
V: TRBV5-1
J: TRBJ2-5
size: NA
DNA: TGCGCCAGCAGCCGAGCGGGGCAGTATCAAGAGACCCAGTACTTC
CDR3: CASSRAGQYQETQYF

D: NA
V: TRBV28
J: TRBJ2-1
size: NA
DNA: TGTGCCAGCAGTTCCGGCTCTGGATATCTTGAGCAGTTCTTC
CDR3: CASSSGSGYLEQFF

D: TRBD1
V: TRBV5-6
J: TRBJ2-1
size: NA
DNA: TGTGCCAGCAGAGCAAACAGGGGGAACTACAATGAGCAGTTCTTC
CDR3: CASRANRGNYNEQFF

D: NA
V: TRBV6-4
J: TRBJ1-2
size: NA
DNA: TGTGCCAGCAGACCGGAGGGAGCTAACTATGGCTACACCTTC
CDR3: CASRPEGANYGYTF

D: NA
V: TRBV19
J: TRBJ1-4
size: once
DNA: TGTGCCAGTAGAGATTCACGTGCTAATGAAAAACTGTTTTTT
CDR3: CASRDSRANEKLFF

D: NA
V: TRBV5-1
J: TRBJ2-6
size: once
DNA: TGCGCCAGCGGGAGCTCTGGGGCCAACGTCCTGACTTTC
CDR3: CASGSSGANVLTF

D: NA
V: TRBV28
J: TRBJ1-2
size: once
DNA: TGTGCCAGCAGTTTCGGGGGGGCGCCTGGCTACACCTTC
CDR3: CASSFGGAPGYTF